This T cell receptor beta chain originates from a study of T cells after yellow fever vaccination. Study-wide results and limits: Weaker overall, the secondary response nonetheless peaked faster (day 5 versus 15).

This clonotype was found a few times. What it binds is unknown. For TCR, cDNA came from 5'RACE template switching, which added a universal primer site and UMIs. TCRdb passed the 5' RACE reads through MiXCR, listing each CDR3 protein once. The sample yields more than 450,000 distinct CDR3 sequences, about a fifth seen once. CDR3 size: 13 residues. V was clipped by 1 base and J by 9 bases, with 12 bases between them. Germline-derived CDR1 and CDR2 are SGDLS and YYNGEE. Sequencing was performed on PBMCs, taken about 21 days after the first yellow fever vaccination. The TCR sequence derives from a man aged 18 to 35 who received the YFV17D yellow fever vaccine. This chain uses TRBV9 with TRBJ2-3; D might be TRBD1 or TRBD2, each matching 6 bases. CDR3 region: CASSVLGGWTQYF. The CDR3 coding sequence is TGTGCCAGCAGCGTATTAGGGGGGTGGACGCAGTATTTT.